This T cell receptor (beta chain) stems from a study of cytomegalovirus exposure and HLA in healthy donors. The PCR contained 60 Vbeta and 13 Jbeta primers. Profiled with immunoSEQ multiplex PCR; TCRdb holds only in-frame clones, not every one. Its table lists about 170,000 clones. V was shortened by 2 bases and J by 14 bases, with 8 bases between the two germline ends. Germline CDR1 SGHDT, CDR2 YYEEEE. The length of the CDR3 is 11 residues. The sequence was obtained from a woman aged 18-29 years in good health and CMV-seropositive. V is TRBV5-6 and J is TRBJ1-6, with D unresolved. The material sequenced was PBMCs. The CDR3 bases are TGTGCCAGCAGCTTCCGTGGAGCCCTCCACTTT. Its translation: CASSFRGALHF.